The 7 T cell receptor beta chains below all came from one sample that was sequenced in a study of blood T cell repertoires in COVID-19. Clones were sequenced by immunoSEQ multiplex PCR, and TCRdb holds only the in-frame ones, with some missing. The sample consists of about 170,000 clones, approximately 80% of them appearing once. Sequencing was done on a sample of peripheral blood. All receptors derive from an elderly woman with COVID-19, enrolled during active disease.

This clone was found once. The V gene is TRBV4-2, the J gene TRBJ1-2; 7 bases line up with TRBD1. V was pared by 0 bases and J by 7 bases, with 8 bases of the junction left unmatched. The CDR3 loop spans 15 amino acids. CDR1 LGHNA and CDR2 YNFKEQ come from the germline V gene. In nucleotides, the CDR3 is TGTGCCAGCAGCCAAGACCCTGACAGGGCGAGTGGCTACACCTTC. Amino acid sequence: CASSQDPDRASGYTF.

This clone has a single count. The rearrangement joins TRBV12-3 or TRBV12-4 to TRBJ1-1; TRBD1 is a possible D gene (6 bases). V was cut by 6 bases and J by 4 bases, with 9 bases left in between. The CDR3 loop spans 12 amino acids. The CDR3, as DNA: TGTGCCAGCAGCAACAGGGTCACTGAAGCTTTCTTT. Its translation: CASSNRVTEAFF.

CDR3 in amino acids: CASSRPGGPNSNQPQHF. As DNA, the CDR3 is TGTGCCAGCAGCCGCCCGGGGGGCCCTAATAGCAATCAGCCCCAGCATTTT. This sequence joins TRBV6-9 and TRBJ1-5; D is perhaps TRBD1 (6 bases). The CDR3 runs 17 residues. V was shortened by 6 bases and J by 0 bases, with 18 bases between the two germline ends. CDR1 and CDR2 (germline): MNHGY, SVAAGI.

The rearrangement links TRBV13 to TRBJ1-6; D call uncertain. The CDR3 is 14 amino acids. V lost 5 bases and J 7 bases, leaving 12 bases between the germline ends. CDR1 and CDR2 (germline): PRHDT, FYEKMQ (reference sequence). The chain's CDR3 is CASSLNARNSPLHF. CDR3 coding DNA: TGTGCCAGCAGCCTCAACGCCAGGAATTCACCCCTCCACTTT.

The V call is TRBV10-3, the J call TRBJ2-7; 8 nucleotides match TRBD2. The germline V gene encodes CDR1 ENHRY and CDR2 SYGVKD. V was pared by 0 bases and J by 6 bases, with 4 bases of the junction left unmatched. The CDR3 has 14 residues. The CDR3 DNA is TGTGCCATCAGTGAGTCGACTCGGGGGGGCGAGCAGTACTTC. It is translated as CAISESTRGGEQYF.

V gene TRBV2 combines with J gene TRBJ2-7; TRBD2 is a possible D gene (7 bases). Germline loops: CDR1 SNHLY, CDR2 FYNNEI. Deletions cut 8 bases from V and 2 bases from J, with 16 bases between. This CDR3 region has 14 residues. The CDR3 DNA reads TGTGCCAGCCGAAACCGGGGGGCCACCTACGAGCAGTACTTC. This gives the protein CASRNRGATYEQYF.

This chain links TRBV7-3 with TRBJ2-2; the D gene is possibly TRBD2 (6 bases). With 4 bases removed from V and 5 bases from J, the gap between germline ends came to 14 bases. Germline lookup yields CDR1 SGHTA and CDR2 FQGTGA. The CDR3 is made up of 15 amino acids. The CDR3 reads CASSSGTGLTGELFF. The CDR3 region has the DNA TGTGCCAGCAGCTCTGGCACGGGACTTACCGGGGAGCTGTTTTTT.